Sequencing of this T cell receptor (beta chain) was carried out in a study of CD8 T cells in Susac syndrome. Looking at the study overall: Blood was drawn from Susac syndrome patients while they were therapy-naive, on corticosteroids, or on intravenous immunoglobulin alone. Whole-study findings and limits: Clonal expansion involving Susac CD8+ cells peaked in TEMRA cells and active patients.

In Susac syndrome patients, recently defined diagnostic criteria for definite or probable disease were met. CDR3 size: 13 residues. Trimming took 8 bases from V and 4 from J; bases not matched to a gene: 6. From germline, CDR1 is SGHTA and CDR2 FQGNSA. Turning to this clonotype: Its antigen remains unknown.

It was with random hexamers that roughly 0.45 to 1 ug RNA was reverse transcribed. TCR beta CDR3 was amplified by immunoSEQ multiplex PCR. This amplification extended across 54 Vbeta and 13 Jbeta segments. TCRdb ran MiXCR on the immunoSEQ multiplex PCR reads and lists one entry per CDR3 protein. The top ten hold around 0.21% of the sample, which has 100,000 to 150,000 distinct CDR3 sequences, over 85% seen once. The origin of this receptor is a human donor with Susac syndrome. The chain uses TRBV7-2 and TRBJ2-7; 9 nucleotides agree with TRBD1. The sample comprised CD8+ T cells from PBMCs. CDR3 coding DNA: TGTGCCAGCGAACGGACAGGGGAGTACGAGCAGTACTTC. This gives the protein CASERTGEYEQYF.